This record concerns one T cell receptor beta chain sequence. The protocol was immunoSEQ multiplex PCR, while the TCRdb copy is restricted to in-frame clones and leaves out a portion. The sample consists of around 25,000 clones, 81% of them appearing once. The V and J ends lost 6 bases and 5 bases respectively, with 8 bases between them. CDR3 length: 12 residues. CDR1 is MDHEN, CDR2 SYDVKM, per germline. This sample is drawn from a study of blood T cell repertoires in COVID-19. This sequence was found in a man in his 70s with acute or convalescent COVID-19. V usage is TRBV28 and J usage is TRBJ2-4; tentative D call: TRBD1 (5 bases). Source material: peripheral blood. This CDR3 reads CASSRRENIQYF. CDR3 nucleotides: TGTGCCAGCAGCCGCAGGGAAAACATTCAGTACTTC. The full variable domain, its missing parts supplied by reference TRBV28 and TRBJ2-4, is DVKVTQSSRYLVKRTGEKVFLECVQDMDHENMFWYRQDPGLGLRLIYFSYDVKMKEKGDIPEGYSVSREKKERFSLILESASTNQTSMYLCASSRRENIQYFGAGTRLSVL.